The entry that follows covers one TCR beta chain sequence. This entry comes from a study of beta chain features in type 1 diabetes. The isolated RNA, all of it, was reverse transcribed, so expressed TCRB transcripts were what got sequenced. Libraries were prepared by immunoSEQ multiplex PCR; TCRdb keeps only in-frame clonotypes and omits some of them. The repertoire includes around 430,000 clones, 25% to 35% of them detected once, and almost 0.065% sits in the top ten. CDR1 and CDR2 from the germline V gene are SEHNR and FQNEAQ (reference sequence). The CDR3 length is 13 residues. V was shortened by 5 bases and J by 3 bases, with 10 bases between the two germline ends. A single heparinised draw of approximately 0.12 L on average was taken per donor. Every sorted population was more than 95% pure.

This TCR came from a man younger than 35 in good health. The rearrangement joins TRBV7-9 to TRBJ1-1; no reliable D call. Sequencing was carried out using naive CD4+ T cells from blood. This CDR3 reads CASSVQSDTEAFF. The CDR3 bases are TGTGCCAGCAGCGTCCAATCGGACACTGAAGCTTTCTTT.